The TCR beta chain under discussion was sequenced for a study of response to subunit inactivated influenza vaccine. This CDR3 spans 17 amino acids. V was trimmed by 4 bases and J by 0 bases, leaving 18 bases between them. This clonotype was observed a few times. Its specificity is not known. TCRdb re-derived calls from the RT-PCR reads in MiXCR, one entry per CDR3 protein. The table lists 450,000 to 500,000 distinct CDR3 sequences, about a tenth of them singletons. The study, taken as a whole, reports: Authors suggested each seasonal flu vaccination may recruit only limited numbers of new T cells.

The sample consisted of PBMCs from blood, taken 40 to 50 days after vaccination. The TCR sequence derives from a man aged 45-65 years who received an inactivated influenza vaccine. The chain is built from TRBV12-3 or TRBV12-4 and TRBJ1-1; D uncertain. DNA for the CDR3: TGTGCCAGCAGTTCAATCCTGACTTATACAATGAACACTGAAGCTTTCTTT. Translating it yields CASSSILTYTMNTEAFF.